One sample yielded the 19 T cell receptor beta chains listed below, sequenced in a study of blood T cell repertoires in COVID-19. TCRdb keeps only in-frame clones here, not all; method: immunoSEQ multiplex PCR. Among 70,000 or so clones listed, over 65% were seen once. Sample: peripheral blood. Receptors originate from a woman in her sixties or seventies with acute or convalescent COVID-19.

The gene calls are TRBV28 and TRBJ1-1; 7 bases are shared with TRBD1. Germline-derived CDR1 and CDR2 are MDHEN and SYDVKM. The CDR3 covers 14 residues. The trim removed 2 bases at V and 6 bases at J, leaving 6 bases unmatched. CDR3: CASSLRDRDAEAFF. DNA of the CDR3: TGTGCCAGCAGTTTAAGAGACAGGGACGCTGAAGCTTTCTTT. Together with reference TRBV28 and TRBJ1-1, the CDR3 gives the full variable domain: DVKVTQSSRYLVKRTGEKVFLECVQDMDHENMFWYRQDPGLGLRLIYFSYDVKMKEKGDIPEGYSVSREKKERFSLILESASTNQTSMYLCASSLRDRDAEAFFGQGTRLTVV.

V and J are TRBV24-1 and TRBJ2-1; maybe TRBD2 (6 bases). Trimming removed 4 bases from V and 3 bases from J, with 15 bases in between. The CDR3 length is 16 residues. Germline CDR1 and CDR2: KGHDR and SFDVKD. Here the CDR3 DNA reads TGTGCCACCAGTGACCCCGGGACTTCTAACTACAATGAGCAGTTCTTC. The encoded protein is CATSDPGTSNYNEQFF.

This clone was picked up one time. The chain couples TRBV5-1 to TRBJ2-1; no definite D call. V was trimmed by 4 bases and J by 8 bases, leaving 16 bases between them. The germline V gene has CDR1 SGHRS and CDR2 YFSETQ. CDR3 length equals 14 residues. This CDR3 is CASSRKPPLDEQFF. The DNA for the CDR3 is TGCGCCAGCAGCCGTAAGCCGCCCTTGGATGAGCAGTTCTTC.

The CDR3 nucleotides read TGTGCCAGCAGTTCGACCGGGAGGTCTTACCTCGGTGGCTACACCTTC. It is translated as CASSSTGRSYLGGYTF. The rearrangement uses TRBV28 and TRBJ1-2, with D unclear. With 4 bases removed from V and 7 bases from J, the gap between germline ends came to 22 bases. Germline CDR1 is MDHEN and CDR2 is SYDVKM. The CDR3 runs to 16 residues.

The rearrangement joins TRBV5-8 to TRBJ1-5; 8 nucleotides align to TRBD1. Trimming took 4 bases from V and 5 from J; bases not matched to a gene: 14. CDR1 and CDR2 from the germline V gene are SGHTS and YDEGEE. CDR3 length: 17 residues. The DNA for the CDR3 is TGTGCCAGCAGCCCGGGACAGGCCCTTACCGGCTATCAGCCCCAGCATTTT. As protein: CASSPGQALTGYQPQHF.

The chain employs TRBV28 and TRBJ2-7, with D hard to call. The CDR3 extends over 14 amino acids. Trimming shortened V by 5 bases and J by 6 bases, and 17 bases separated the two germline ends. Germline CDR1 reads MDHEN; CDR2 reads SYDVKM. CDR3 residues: CASSGSQVVGEQYF. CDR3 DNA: TGTGCCAGCAGTGGGTCGCAGGTGGTCGGCGAGCAGTACTTC.

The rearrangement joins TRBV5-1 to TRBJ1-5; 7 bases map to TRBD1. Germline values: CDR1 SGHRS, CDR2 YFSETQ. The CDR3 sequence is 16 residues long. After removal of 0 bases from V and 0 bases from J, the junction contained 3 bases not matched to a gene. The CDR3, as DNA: TGCGCCAGCAGCTTGGGGGACAGCTATAGCAATCAGCCCCAGCATTTT. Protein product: CASSLGDSYSNQPQHF.

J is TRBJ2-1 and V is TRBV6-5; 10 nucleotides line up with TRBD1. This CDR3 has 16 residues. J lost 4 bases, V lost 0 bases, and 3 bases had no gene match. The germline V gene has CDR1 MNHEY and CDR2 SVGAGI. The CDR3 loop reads CASSYSGTGDYNEQFF. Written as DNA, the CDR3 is TGTGCCAGCAGTTACTCCGGGACAGGGGATTACAATGAGCAGTTCTTC.

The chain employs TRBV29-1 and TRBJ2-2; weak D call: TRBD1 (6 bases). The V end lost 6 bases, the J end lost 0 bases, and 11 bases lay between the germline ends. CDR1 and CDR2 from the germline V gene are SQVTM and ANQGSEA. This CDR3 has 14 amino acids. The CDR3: CSVGQLANTGELFF. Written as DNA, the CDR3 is TGCAGCGTAGGACAGCTCGCGAACACCGGGGAGCTGTTTTTT.

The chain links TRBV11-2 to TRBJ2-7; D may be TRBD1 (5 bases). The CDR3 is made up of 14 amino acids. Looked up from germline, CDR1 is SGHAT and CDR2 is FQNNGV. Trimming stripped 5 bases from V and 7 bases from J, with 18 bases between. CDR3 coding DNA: TGTGCCAGCAGCCCCGTGGGCAGGGCGGAGGAGCAGTACTTC. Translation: CASSPVGRAEEQYF. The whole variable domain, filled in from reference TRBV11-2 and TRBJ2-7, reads EAGVAQSPRYKIIEKRQSVAFWCNPISGHATLYWYQQILGQGPKLLIQFQNNGVVDDSQLPKDRFSAERLKGVDSTLKIQPAKLEDSAVYLCASSPVGRAEEQYFGPGTRLTVT.

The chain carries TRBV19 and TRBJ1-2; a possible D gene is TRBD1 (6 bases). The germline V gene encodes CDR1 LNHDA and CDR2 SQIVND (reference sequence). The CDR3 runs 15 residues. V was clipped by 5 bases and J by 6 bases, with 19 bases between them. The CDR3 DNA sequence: TGTGCCAGTAGTTCTACCCTGACAGGACTTAATGGCTACACCTTC. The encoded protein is CASSSTLTGLNGYTF.

The CDR3 reads CSAGAGDTQYF. The DNA of the CDR3 is TGCAGTGCAGGGGCCGGGGATACGCAGTATTTT. This chain links TRBV20-1 with TRBJ2-3, with a weak D call TRBD1 (5 bases). Germline CDR1 is DFQATT and CDR2 is SNEGSKA (reference sequence). The CDR3 totals 11 residues. The ends were cut back, 6 bases at V and 6 bases at J, with 10 bases in the middle.

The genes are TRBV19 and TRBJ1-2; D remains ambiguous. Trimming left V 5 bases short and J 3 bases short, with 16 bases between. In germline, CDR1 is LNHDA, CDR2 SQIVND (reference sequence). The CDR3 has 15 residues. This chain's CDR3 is CASSLLTIGDYGYTF. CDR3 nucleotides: TGTGCCAGTAGTCTCCTCACTATCGGCGACTATGGCTACACCTTC.

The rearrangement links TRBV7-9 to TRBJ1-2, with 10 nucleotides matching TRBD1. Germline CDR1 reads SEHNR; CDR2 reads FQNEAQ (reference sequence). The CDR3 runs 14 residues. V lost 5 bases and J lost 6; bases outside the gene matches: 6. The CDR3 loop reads CASSLGTGVDGYTF. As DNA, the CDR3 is TGTGCCAGCAGCCTGGGGACAGGGGTCGATGGCTACACCTTC.

CDR3 in DNA: TGTGCCTGGAGTTGGATAGGGGGCTCGGTCACTGAAGCTTTCTTT. Encoded protein: CAWSWIGGSVTEAFF. The chain joins TRBV30 to TRBJ1-1, with 7 bases identical to TRBD1. Trimming cost V 2 bases and J 4 bases; bases outside gene matches: 10. CDR1 is GTSNPN and CDR2 is SVGIG in the germline V gene (reference sequence). The CDR3 runs 15 residues.

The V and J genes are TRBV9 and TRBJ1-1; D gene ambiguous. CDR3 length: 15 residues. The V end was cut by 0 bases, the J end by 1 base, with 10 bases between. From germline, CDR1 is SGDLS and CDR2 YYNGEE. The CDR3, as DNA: TGTGCCAGCAGCGTAGGTCATGGAGGGAACACTGAAGCTTTCTTT. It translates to CASSVGHGGNTEAFF. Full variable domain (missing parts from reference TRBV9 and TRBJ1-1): DSGVTQTPKHLITATGQRVTLRCSPRSGDLSVYWYQQSLDQGLQFLIQYYNGEERAKGNILERFSAQQFPDLHSELNLSSLELGDSALYFCASSVGHGGNTEAFFGQGTRLTVV.

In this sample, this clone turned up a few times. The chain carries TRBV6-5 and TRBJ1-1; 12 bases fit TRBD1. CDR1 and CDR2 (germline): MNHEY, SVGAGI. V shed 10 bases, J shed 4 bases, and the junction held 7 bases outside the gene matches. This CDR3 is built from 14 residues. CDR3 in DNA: TGTGCCACCGGGACAGGGGGCGCGAGCACTGAAGCTTTCTTT. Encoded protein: CATGTGGASTEAFF.

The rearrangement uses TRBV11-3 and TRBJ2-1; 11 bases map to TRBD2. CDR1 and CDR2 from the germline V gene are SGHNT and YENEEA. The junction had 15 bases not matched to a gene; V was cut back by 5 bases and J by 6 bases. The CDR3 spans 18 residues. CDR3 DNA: TGTGCCAGCAGCCGGGACTCAGTAGCGGGGGGGCCGATCAATGAGCAGTTCTTC. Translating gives CASSRDSVAGGPINEQFF.

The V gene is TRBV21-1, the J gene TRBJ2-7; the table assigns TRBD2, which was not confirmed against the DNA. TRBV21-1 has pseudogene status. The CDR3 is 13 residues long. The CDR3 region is CASSPKRGAEQYF. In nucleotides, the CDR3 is TGTGCCAGCAGCCCGAAACGGGGGGCCGAGCAGTACTTC.